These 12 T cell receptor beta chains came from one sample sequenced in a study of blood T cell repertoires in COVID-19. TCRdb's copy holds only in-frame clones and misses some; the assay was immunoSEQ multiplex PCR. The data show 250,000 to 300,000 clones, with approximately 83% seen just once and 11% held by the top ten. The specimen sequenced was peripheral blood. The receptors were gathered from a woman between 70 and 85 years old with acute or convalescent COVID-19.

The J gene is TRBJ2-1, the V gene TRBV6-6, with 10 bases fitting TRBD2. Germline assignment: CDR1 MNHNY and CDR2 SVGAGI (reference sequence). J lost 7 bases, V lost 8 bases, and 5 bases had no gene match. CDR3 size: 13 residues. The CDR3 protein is CASGVSGGNEQFF. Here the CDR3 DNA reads TGTGCCAGCGGGGTTAGCGGGGGGAATGAGCAGTTCTTC.

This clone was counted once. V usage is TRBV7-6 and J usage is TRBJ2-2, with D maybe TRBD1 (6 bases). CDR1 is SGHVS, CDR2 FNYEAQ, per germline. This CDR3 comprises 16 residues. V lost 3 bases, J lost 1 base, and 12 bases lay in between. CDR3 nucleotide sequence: TGTGCCAGCAGCTTGAGACAGGCGGTGAACACCGGGGAGCTGTTTTTT. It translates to CASSLRQAVNTGELFF.

The CDR3 reads CASSLGAGGASAEAFF. The CDR3 nucleotides are TGCGCCAGCAGCTTGGGGGCAGGGGGCGCATCCGCTGAAGCTTTCTTT. The chain has TRBV5-1 and TRBJ1-1; 8 nucleotides align to TRBD1. The CDR3 spans 16 residues. The germline V gene has CDR1 SGHRS and CDR2 YFSETQ. J lost 6 bases, V lost 0 bases, and 10 bases had no gene match.

CDR3 nucleotides: TGTGCCAGCAGTTCCAGGGGCGGCAAAAACATTCAGTACTTC. Its protein product is CASSSRGGKNIQYF. The J gene is TRBJ2-4, the V gene TRBV5-4, with D tentatively TRBD1 (6 bases). Germline lookup yields CDR1 SGHNT and CDR2 YYREEE (reference sequence). The length of the CDR3 is 14 residues. The V end was cut by 5 bases, the J end by 3 bases, with 12 bases between.

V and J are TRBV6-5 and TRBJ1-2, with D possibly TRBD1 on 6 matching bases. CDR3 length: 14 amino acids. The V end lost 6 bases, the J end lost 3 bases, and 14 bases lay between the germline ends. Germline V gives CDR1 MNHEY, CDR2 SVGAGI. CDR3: CASSLTGTDYGYTF. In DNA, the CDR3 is TGTGCCAGCAGCCTTACAGGGACCGACTATGGCTACACCTTC.

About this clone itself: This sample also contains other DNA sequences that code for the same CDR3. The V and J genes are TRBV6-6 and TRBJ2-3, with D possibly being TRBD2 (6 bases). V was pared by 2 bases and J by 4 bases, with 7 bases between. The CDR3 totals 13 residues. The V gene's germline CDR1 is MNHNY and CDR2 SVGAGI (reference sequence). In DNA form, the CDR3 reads TGTGCCAGCAGTTACCCGGGGGCAGATACGCAGTATTTT. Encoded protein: CASSYPGADTQYF.

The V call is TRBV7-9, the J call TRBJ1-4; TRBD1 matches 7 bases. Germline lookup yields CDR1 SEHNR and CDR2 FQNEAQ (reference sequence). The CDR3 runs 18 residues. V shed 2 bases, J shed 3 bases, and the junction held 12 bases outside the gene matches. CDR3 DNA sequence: TGTGCCAGCAGCTTATCCGTAATAACAGGGGCGCCTAATGAAAAACTGTTTTTT. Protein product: CASSLSVITGAPNEKLFF. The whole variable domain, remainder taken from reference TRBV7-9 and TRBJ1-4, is DTGVSQNPRHKITKRGQNVTFRCDPISEHNRLYWYRQTLGQGPEFLTYFQNEAQLEKSRLLSDRFSAERPKGSFSTLEIQRTEQGDSAMYLCASSLSVITGAPNEKLFFGSGTQLSVL.

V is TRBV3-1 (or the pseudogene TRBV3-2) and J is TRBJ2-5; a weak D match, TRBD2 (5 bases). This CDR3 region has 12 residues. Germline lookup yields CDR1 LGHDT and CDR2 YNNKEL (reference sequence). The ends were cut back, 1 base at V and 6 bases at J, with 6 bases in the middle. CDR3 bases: TGTGCCAGCAGCCAAGGAGGGAAGACCCAGTACTTC. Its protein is CASSQGGKTQYF.

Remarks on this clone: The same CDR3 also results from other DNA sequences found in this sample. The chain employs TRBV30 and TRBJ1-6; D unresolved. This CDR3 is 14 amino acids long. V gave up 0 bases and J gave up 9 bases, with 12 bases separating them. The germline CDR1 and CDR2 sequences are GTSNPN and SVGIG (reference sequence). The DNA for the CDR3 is TGTGCCTGGAGTGTAGGAGGTGTAGGTTCACCCCTCCACTTT. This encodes CAWSVGGVGSPLHF.

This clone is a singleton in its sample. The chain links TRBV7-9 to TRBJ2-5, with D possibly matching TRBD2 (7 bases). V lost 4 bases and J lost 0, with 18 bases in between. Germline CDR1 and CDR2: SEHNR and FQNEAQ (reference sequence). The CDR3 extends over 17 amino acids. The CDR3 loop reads CASSSSVGGTYQETQYF. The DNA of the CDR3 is TGTGCCAGCAGCTCCAGTGTGGGGGGGACATACCAAGAGACCCAGTACTTC.

The CDR3: CATSLGTGGETQYF. Written as DNA, the CDR3 is TGTGCCACCAGTCTCGGGACAGGCGGAGAGACCCAGTACTTC. V gene TRBV24-1 combines with J gene TRBJ2-5; TRBD1 aligns across 8 bases. V dropped 6 bases and J dropped 4; count of bases not matched to a gene: 6. The CDR3 is 14 amino acids. CDR1 is KGHDR and CDR2 is SFDVKD in the germline V gene.

The CDR3 nucleotides are TGTGCCAGCAGTCGGCAGGGGAATTCACCCCTCCACTTT. This sequence encodes CASSRQGNSPLHF. The chain uses TRBV6-5 and TRBJ1-6; TRBD1 is a possible D gene (6 bases). Trimming took 5 bases from V and 7 from J, leaving 9 bases between them. The CDR3 spans 13 residues. The germline gives CDR1 MNHEY, CDR2 SVGAGI.